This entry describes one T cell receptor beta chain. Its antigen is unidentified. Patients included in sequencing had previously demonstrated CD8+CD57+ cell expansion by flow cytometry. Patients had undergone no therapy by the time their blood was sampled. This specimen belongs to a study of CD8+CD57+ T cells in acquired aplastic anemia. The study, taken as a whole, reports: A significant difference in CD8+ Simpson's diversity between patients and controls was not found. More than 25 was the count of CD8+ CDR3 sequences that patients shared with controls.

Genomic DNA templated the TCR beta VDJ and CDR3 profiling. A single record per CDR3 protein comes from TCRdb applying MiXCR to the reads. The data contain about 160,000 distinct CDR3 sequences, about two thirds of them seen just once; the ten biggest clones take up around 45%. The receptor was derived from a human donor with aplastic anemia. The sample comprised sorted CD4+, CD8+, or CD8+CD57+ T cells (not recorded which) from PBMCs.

For the CDR3, the DNA is TGTGCCACCAGCGGGAGAGGGGGAGGTCACTACGAGCAGTACTTC. It yields the protein CATSGRGGGHYEQYF. The genes are TRBV15 and TRBJ2-7; either TRBD1 or TRBD2 may supply D (6 bases each). Germline V gene sequence: CDR1 LNHNV, CDR2 YYDKDF (reference sequence). The CDR3 is made up of 15 amino acids. V was cut by 5 bases and J by 3 bases, with 17 bases left in between.